This T cell receptor (beta chain) was captured by sequencing in a study of beta chain features in type 1 diabetes. As regards this clone: The antigen remains unidentified.

Whole-study results and caveats: Shortening of TCRB CDR3s, moderate but significant, appeared in all four CD4+ subsets of Type 1 diabetes patients. Among patients, naive, central memory and Treg TCRB repertoires appeared more similar than among healthy donors.

Sequenced material consisted of expressed TCRB transcripts (all of the isolated RNA was reverse transcribed). The protocol was immunoSEQ multiplex PCR, while the TCRdb copy is restricted to in-frame clones and leaves out a portion. The sample has roughly 730,000 clones; roughly 13% are singletons. V was trimmed by 2 bases and J by 6 bases, leaving 8 bases between them. The germline V gene encodes CDR1 SGHAT and CDR2 FQNNGV. The CDR3 consists of 12 residues. The origin of this receptor is a man aged 18 to 35 with type 1 diabetes. The V and J genes are TRBV11-2 and TRBJ2-7; tentatively, D is TRBD2 (5 bases). The sequenced material came from naive CD4+ T cells from blood. Here the CDR3 reads CASSLSGFEQYF. The CDR3 bases are TGTGCCAGCAGCTTATCGGGGTTCGAGCAGTACTTC. Based on the CDR3 plus reference TRBV11-2 and TRBJ2-7, the full variable domain is EAGVAQSPRYKIIEKRQSVAFWCNPISGHATLYWYQQILGQGPKLLIQFQNNGVVDDSQLPKDRFSAERLKGVDSTLKIQPAKLEDSAVYLCASSLSGFEQYFGPGTRLTVT.